A single sample is the source of the 25 T cell receptor beta chains below, sequenced in a study of shared clonotypes between healthy human individuals. TCRdb keeps only in-frame clones here, not all; method: immunoSEQ multiplex PCR. The table has roughly 1,100,000 clones, around 76% seen once. The sequencing sample was made of memory CD4+ T cells sorted from blood. Subset meaning: CD45RA-negative fraction. The source of these receptors is a man between 18 and 35 years old in good health.

V and J are TRBV18 and TRBJ2-1, with 9 bases identical to TRBD1. Per germline, CDR1 KGHSH and CDR2 LQKENI. This CDR3 has 15 residues. V dropped 6 bases and J dropped 7; count of bases not matched to a gene: 10. As DNA, the CDR3 is TGTGCCAGCTCTCTCCAGGGACAGGGAGGGAATGAGCAGTTCTTC. Residues: CASSLQGQGGNEQFF.

V and J are TRBV27 and TRBJ1-4; no definite D call. V gave up 6 bases and J gave up 7 bases, with 12 bases separating them. From germline, CDR1 is MNHEY and CDR2 SMNVEV (reference sequence). The CDR3 sequence is 13 residues long. CDR3 nucleotides: TGTGCCAGCAGGACATATCAAGGTGAAAAACTGTTTTTT. It translates to CASRTYQGEKLFF.

With regard to this clone: The junction departs from germline at one end; a sequencing error may be responsible. The CDR3 region is CASSPDRGQGVPRF. The CDR3 nucleotides read TGTGCCAGCAGCCCCGACCGGGGACAGGGAGTCCCGAGATTT. V gene TRBV9 combines with J gene TRBJ1-6; 9 positions match TRBD1. This CDR3 is built from 14 residues. The germline V gene encodes CDR1 SGDLS and CDR2 YYNGEE.

This clone was counted a single time. The V call is TRBV25-1, the J call TRBJ2-1, with 13 positions matching TRBD2. The trim removed 3 bases at V and 14 bases at J, leaving 1 base unmatched. CDR1 MGHDK and CDR2 SYGVNS come from the germline V gene. The CDR3 sequence is 12 residues long. CDR3 DNA sequence: TGTGCCAGCAGTGAGGGACTAGCGGGAAAGTTCTTC. Protein product: CASSEGLAGKFF.

The chain carries TRBV29-1 and TRBJ2-7; 9 bases line up with TRBD1. CDR1 and CDR2 (germline): SQVTM, ANQGSEA. The CDR3 is 14 residues long. With 4 bases clipped from V and 4 bases from J, the junction kept 8 bases outside the gene matches. CDR3 in amino acids: CSVVPLTGGYEQYF. DNA of the CDR3: TGCAGCGTTGTTCCCCTGACAGGGGGATACGAGCAGTACTTC.

This clone was counted once. V is TRBV7-3 and J is TRBJ2-1; TRBD1 agrees at 8 bases. Germline V lookup: CDR1 SGHTA, CDR2 FQGTGA. V was clipped by 5 bases and J by 7 bases; unmatched bases: 10. The CDR3 spans 15 residues. The CDR3 coding sequence is TGTGCCAGCAGCGACCGAGGACAGGGTAGGAATGAGCAGTTCTTC. Amino acids: CASSDRGQGRNEQFF.

The V call is TRBV7-9, the J call TRBJ2-7; TRBD2 matches 7 bases. Germline V lookup: CDR1 SEHNR, CDR2 FQNEAQ (reference sequence). The CDR3 totals 15 residues. After removal of 5 bases from V and 0 bases from J, the junction contained 7 bases not matched to a gene. Here the CDR3 reads CASSPGSGASYEQYF. CDR3 coding DNA: TGTGCCAGCAGCCCAGGCAGCGGGGCCTCCTACGAGCAGTACTTC.

J is TRBJ2-3 and V is TRBV5-1; possible D gene TRBD1, 5 bases. V was clipped by 0 bases and J by 2 bases, with 13 bases between them. Looked up from germline, CDR1 is SGHRS and CDR2 is YFSETQ. The CDR3 spans 16 residues. CDR3 DNA: TGCGCCAGCAGCTTGGGGAAGGGGTCTATCACAGATACGCAGTATTTT. Protein product: CASSLGKGSITDTQYF.

The J gene is TRBJ1-4, the V gene TRBV27; unclear D gene. V was cut by 2 bases and J by 0 bases, with 10 bases left in between. The CDR3 is made up of 16 amino acids. The V gene's germline CDR1 is MNHEY and CDR2 SMNVEV (reference sequence). Here the CDR3 reads CASSLAGVATNEKLFF. The CDR3 nucleotides read TGTGCCAGCAGTTTAGCAGGCGTTGCAACTAATGAAAAACTGTTTTTT.

The gene calls are TRBV6-6 and TRBJ2-5; TRBD2 matches at 8 bases. The J segment lost 5 bases and the V segment lost 2 bases, leaving 4 bases of the junction unmatched. The germline gives CDR1 MNHNY, CDR2 SVGAGI (reference sequence). The CDR3 runs to 14 residues. This CDR3 is CASSYPRGGETQYF. CDR3 coding DNA: TGTGCCAGCAGTTACCCCCGGGGGGGCGAGACCCAGTACTTC.

This chain uses TRBV19 with TRBJ1-2, with 9 bases aligning to TRBD1. V was clipped by 5 bases and J by 7 bases; unmatched bases: 14. CDR3 size: 16 residues. Germline CDR1 LNHDA, CDR2 SQIVND (reference sequence). The CDR3 protein is CASSFLPGQGGGGYTF. The DNA for the CDR3 is TGTGCCAGTAGTTTCTTACCGGGACAGGGTGGAGGTGGCTACACCTTC.

In the case of this clone: Other nucleotide sequences in the sample specify the same CDR3. V and J are TRBV7-2 and TRBJ2-7; D remains unclear. In germline, CDR1 is SGHTA, CDR2 FQGNSA. V gave up 3 bases and J gave up 4 bases, with 10 bases separating them. This CDR3 comprises 13 residues. The CDR3 nucleotides are TGTGCCAGCAGCTTGGGCTCCATTTACGAGCAGTACTTC. It encodes CASSLGSIYEQYF.

V is TRBV7-9 and J is TRBJ2-2, with 9 bases identical to TRBD2. This CDR3 has 16 amino acids. From germline, CDR1 is SEHNR and CDR2 FQNEAQ (reference sequence). The ends lost 8 bases at V and 4 bases at J; junction bases unmatched: 11. The CDR3 loop reads CASGRGRVAVTGELFF. For the CDR3, the DNA is TGTGCCAGCGGACGCGGGAGGGTGGCTGTCACCGGGGAGCTGTTTTTT.

This chain connects TRBV19 to TRBJ2-3, with a weak D call TRBD2 (6 bases). From germline, CDR1 is LNHDA and CDR2 SQIVND (reference sequence). The CDR3 covers 16 residues. The V gene lost 4 bases and the J gene lost 0 bases, with 14 bases spanning the gap. The CDR3 sequence is CASSRATTSSTDTQYF. The CDR3 DNA reads as TGTGCCAGTAGTAGGGCTACTACTAGCAGCACAGATACGCAGTATTTT. The complete variable domain, with remaining parts taken from reference TRBV19 and TRBJ2-3, reads DGGITQSPKYLFRKEGQNVTLSCEQNLNHDAMYWYRQDPGQGLRLIYYSQIVNDFQKGDIAEGYSVSREKKESFPLTVTSAQKNPTAFYLCASSRATTSSTDTQYFGPGTRLTVL.

This chain links TRBV30 with TRBJ2-6; the D is unclear. The V end lost 3 bases, the J end lost 1 base, and 16 bases lay between the germline ends. This CDR3 region has 17 residues. CDR1 is GTSNPN, CDR2 SVGIG, per germline (reference sequence). The CDR3 region has the DNA TGTGCCTGGAGCGATAGGGTTCTGATTTCTGGGGCCAACGTCCTGACTTTC. Protein: CAWSDRVLISGANVLTF.

On this clone: A read error may explain this, as a much larger clone is one base away. Other DNA variants within this sample encode the same CDR3. The chain links TRBV11-2 to TRBJ2-5; no reliable D call. Deletions cut 1 base from V and 6 bases from J, with 6 bases between. Per germline, CDR1 SGHAT and CDR2 FQNNGV. The CDR3 sequence is 12 residues long. CDR3 loop: CASSLASQTQYF. The CDR3, as DNA: TGTGCCAGCAGCTTAGCCAGCCAGACCCAGTACTTC.

The gene calls are TRBV5-1 and TRBJ2-1; TRBD2 matches 9 bases. Germline lookup yields CDR1 SGHRS and CDR2 YFSETQ. The V segment lost 0 bases and the J segment 7 bases; nucleotides outside the gene matches: 8. The CDR3 extends over 16 amino acids. CDR3 protein: CASSLVPQAGGNEQFF. The CDR3 DNA reads TGCGCCAGCAGCTTGGTCCCTCAGGCGGGAGGGAATGAGCAGTTCTTC.

The chain recombines TRBV30 with TRBJ1-5; D ambiguous. Deletions cut 1 base from V and 1 base from J, with 5 bases between. The CDR3 runs to 13 residues. Germline V gives CDR1 GTSNPN, CDR2 SVGIG (reference sequence). CDR3 protein: CAWSGASNQPQHF. In DNA, the CDR3 is TGTGCCTGGAGTGGTGCGAGCAATCAGCCCCAGCATTTT.

As to this clone: The sample holds other DNA sequences that translate to the same CDR3. The chain uses TRBV6-5 and TRBJ2-5; 8 bases match TRBD2. CDR1 MNHEY and CDR2 SVGAGI come from the germline V gene. CDR3 size: 15 residues. The V gene end was trimmed by 2 bases and the J gene end by 1 base; junction bases not matched to a gene: 3. The CDR3 region is CASSYGLAGQETQYF. DNA for the CDR3: TGTGCCAGCAGTTACGGGCTAGCGGGCCAAGAGACCCAGTACTTC.

In this sample, this clone turned up many times. The V and J genes are TRBV9 and TRBJ1-6; D ambiguous. The CDR3 consists of 15 residues. Trimming shortened V by 4 bases and J by 8 bases, and 16 bases separated the two germline ends. CDR1 and CDR2 from the germline V gene are SGDLS and YYNGEE. CDR3 coding DNA: TGTGCCAGCAGCCAAGGCCCCTGGGGAGATTCACCCCTCCACTTT. Its translation is CASSQGPWGDSPLHF. The whole variable domain, remainder taken from reference TRBV9 and TRBJ1-6, is DSGVTQTPKHLITATGQRVTLRCSPRSGDLSVYWYQQSLDQGLQFLIQYYNGEERAKGNILERFSAQQFPDLHSELNLSSLELGDSALYFCASSQGPWGDSPLHFGNGTRLTVT.

The gene calls are TRBV30 and TRBJ2-1; TRBD1 is a possible D gene (5 bases). The V end was cut by 0 bases, the J end by 9 bases, with 15 bases between. CDR1 and CDR2 (germline): GTSNPN, SVGIG (reference sequence). The CDR3 consists of 14 residues. The CDR3 coding sequence is TGTGCCTGGAGTGTACGGTCAGGGCACACTGAGCAGTTCTTC. This sequence encodes CAWSVRSGHTEQFF.

The chain combines TRBV19 with TRBJ1-5; D may be TRBD1 (6 bases). The V gene's germline CDR1 is LNHDA and CDR2 SQIVND (reference sequence). V dropped 3 bases and J dropped 6 bases, with 18 bases sitting between them. The CDR3 is 16 residues long. The CDR3 bases are TGTGCCAGTAGTATTCCAGGGGCGGGGATGGGTCAGCCCCAGCATTTT. It codes for CASSIPGAGMGQPQHF.

The V call is TRBV4-1, the J call TRBJ2-1, with 7 bases lining up with TRBD2. V trimming: 2 bases; J trimming: 3 bases; junction bases outside the gene matches: 7. The germline CDR1 and CDR2 sequences are MGHRA and YSYEKL. The CDR3 extends over 16 amino acids. The chain's CDR3 is CASSQSTSALYNEQFF. The CDR3 DNA reads as TGCGCCAGCAGCCAATCTACTAGCGCCCTCTACAATGAGCAGTTCTTC.

The V and J genes are TRBV19 and TRBJ1-1; maybe TRBD1 (6 bases). The CDR3 has 17 residues. CDR1 and CDR2 (germline): LNHDA, SQIVND (reference sequence). V lost 3 bases and J 1 base, leaving 18 bases between the germline ends. The chain's CDR3 is CASSIFLFSGANTEAFF. CDR3 DNA: TGTGCCAGTAGTATTTTTCTCTTCTCAGGGGCGAACACTGAAGCTTTCTTT.

The chain is built from TRBV7-2 and TRBJ2-3; 7 nucleotides match TRBD2. V shed 3 bases and J 5 bases; nucleotides not matched to a gene: 8. The length of the CDR3 is 15 residues. Germline CDR1 is SGHTA and CDR2 is FQGNSA. This CDR3 is CASSFRAGEGDTQYF. The CDR3 DNA is TGTGCCAGCAGCTTCCGTGCGGGAGAGGGAGATACGCAGTATTTT.